The 19 T cell receptor beta chains below come from one sample, sequenced in a study of cytomegalovirus exposure and HLA in healthy donors. In the PCR, 60 Vbeta and 13 Jbeta primers were used. The table came from immunoSEQ multiplex PCR; TCRdb's copy has only in-frame clones and leaves some out. The repertoire holds fewer than 200,000 clones, roughly 73% seen once, with around 4.9% in the top ten. The sequenced sample was PBMCs. The receptors come from a male donor in good health and CMV-seronegative.

V and J are TRBV4-3 and TRBJ2-1, with 7 nucleotides matching TRBD2. The germline V gene encodes CDR1 LGHNA and CDR2 YSLEER. CDR3 length: 16 amino acids. After removal of 1 base from V and 7 bases from J, the junction contained 10 bases not matched to a gene. The CDR3 sequence: CASSQVMGLSMNEQFF. CDR3 coding DNA: TGCGCCAGCAGCCAAGTGATGGGACTATCTATGAATGAGCAGTTCTTC.

The rearrangement joins TRBV7-2 to TRBJ2-5; D unresolved. Trimming pared 1 base from V and 4 bases from J, leaving 7 bases between. Germline values: CDR1 SGHTA, CDR2 FQGNSA. CDR3 size: 13 residues. The CDR3 is CASSLEERETQYF. CDR3 coding DNA: TGTGCCAGCAGCTTAGAGGAGCGAGAGACCCAGTACTTC.

The chain is built from TRBV11-2 and TRBJ1-2; D is uncertain. The CDR3 consists of 15 residues. Per germline, CDR1 SGHAT and CDR2 FQNNGV. Trimming took 6 bases from V and 0 from J, leaving 14 bases between them. CDR3 sequence reads: CASSPNVLPNYGYTF. The CDR3 DNA is TGTGCCAGCAGTCCCAACGTCCTACCTAACTATGGCTACACCTTC. Combining the CDR3 with reference TRBV11-2 and TRBJ1-2 gives the whole variable domain EAGVAQSPRYKIIEKRQSVAFWCNPISGHATLYWYQQILGQGPKLLIQFQNNGVVDDSQLPKDRFSAERLKGVDSTLKIQPAKLEDSAVYLCASSPNVLPNYGYTFGSGTRLTVV.

This clone appeared a few times. The V and J genes are TRBV7-9 and TRBJ2-3; 11 bases are shared with TRBD2. CDR3 length: 16 amino acids. With V trimmed by 5 bases and J by 8 bases, 12 bases remained unmatched. CDR1 SEHNR and CDR2 FQNEAQ come from the germline V gene (reference sequence). The DNA for the CDR3 is TGTGCCAGCAGCCCTAGAGCTAGCGGGGGGCTTGGTACGCAGTATTTT. This sequence encodes CASSPRASGGLGTQYF.

The chain employs TRBV19 and TRBJ2-3, with TRBD2 matching over 7 bases. Germline CDR1 is LNHDA and CDR2 is SQIVND (reference sequence). This CDR3 has 14 amino acids. The V segment lost 7 bases and the J segment 2 bases; nucleotides outside the gene matches: 6. CDR3 DNA: TGTGCCAGTACCTCGGGACTACTCACAGATACGCAGTATTTT. This gives the protein CASTSGLLTDTQYF. Full variable domain (outside the CDR3, taken from reference TRBV19 and TRBJ2-3): DGGITQSPKYLFRKEGQNVTLSCEQNLNHDAMYWYRQDPGQGLRLIYYSQIVNDFQKGDIAEGYSVSREKKESFPLTVTSAQKNPTAFYLCASTSGLLTDTQYFGPGTRLTVL.

J is TRBJ1-1 and V is TRBV7-9; no clear D gene. Trimming removed 5 bases at V and 1 base at J, with 14 bases between. Germline lookup yields CDR1 SEHNR and CDR2 FQNEAQ (reference sequence). The CDR3 has 15 residues. The CDR3 reads CASSHGRQANTEAFF. CDR3 DNA sequence: TGTGCCAGCAGCCATGGCCGGCAGGCGAACACTGAAGCTTTCTTT.

This chain uses TRBV4-2 with TRBJ1-1; 8 bases match TRBD1. J gave up 4 bases and V 4 bases, and 11 bases lay outside the gene matches. Germline V lookup: CDR1 LGHNA, CDR2 YNFKEQ. This CDR3 is 16 amino acids long. This CDR3 is CASSRISVTGVTEAFF. CDR3 sequence (DNA): TGTGCCAGCAGCCGAATCTCGGTGACAGGGGTCACTGAAGCTTTCTTT.

The sample holds a few counts of this clone. The chain uses TRBV5-1 and TRBJ1-4; the D gene is possibly TRBD1 (5 bases). Germline CDR1 is SGHRS and CDR2 is YFSETQ. The CDR3 is 14 amino acids. Trimming stripped 4 bases from V and 8 bases from J, with 15 bases between. The CDR3 region is CASSRMGREEKLFF. The CDR3 region has the DNA TGCGCCAGCAGCCGGATGGGGCGCGAGGAAAAACTGTTTTTT.

V gene TRBV9 combines with J gene TRBJ1-1; perhaps TRBD1 as D (6 bases). CDR3 length: 15 residues. Per the germline V gene, CDR1 is SGDLS and CDR2 is YYNGEE. Trimming pared 3 bases from V and 1 base from J, leaving 13 bases between. The CDR3 bases are TGTGCCAGCAGCGCCACTCTACAGGGGAACACTGAAGCTTTCTTT. This translates into CASSATLQGNTEAFF.

The chain carries TRBV9 and TRBJ2-1, with 9 bases identical to TRBD2. The junction had 13 bases not matched to a gene; V was cut back by 4 bases and J by 5 bases. This CDR3 contains 17 residues. In germline, CDR1 is SGDLS, CDR2 YYNGEE. The CDR3 loop reads CASSFRWERGANNEQFF. Written as DNA, the CDR3 is TGTGCCAGCAGCTTCCGCTGGGAGCGGGGGGCCAACAATGAGCAGTTCTTC.

The genes are TRBV7-3 and TRBJ2-2, with a weak D call TRBD1 (5 bases). Germline V gene lookup returns CDR1 SGHTA and CDR2 FQGTGA. V was trimmed by 1 base and J by 0 bases, leaving 12 bases between them. CDR3 length: 17 residues. The CDR3 sequence is CASSLRPTDTNTGELFF. Here the CDR3 DNA reads TGTGCCAGCAGCTTAAGGCCGACAGACACGAACACCGGGGAGCTGTTTTTT.

CDR3 DNA: TGTGCCAGCAGCTTTACAACTAATGAAAAACTGTTTTTT. This sequence encodes CASSFTTNEKLFF. The chain has TRBV13 and TRBJ1-4; the D is unclear. The CDR3 totals 13 residues. CDR1 and CDR2 (germline): PRHDT, FYEKMQ (reference sequence). V lost 3 bases and J 0 bases, leaving 2 bases between the germline ends.

This clone appeared a few times. The chain couples TRBV11-2 to TRBJ1-5, with D possibly being TRBD1 (5 bases). The CDR3 runs to 15 residues. Per the germline V gene, CDR1 is SGHAT and CDR2 is FQNNGV. Trimming left V 3 bases short and J 1 base short, with 10 bases between. CDR3: CASSFQGGSNQPQHF. In nucleotides, the CDR3 is TGTGCCAGCAGCTTTCAGGGAGGAAGCAATCAGCCCCAGCATTTT.

The J gene is TRBJ1-3, the V gene TRBV6-5; a possible D gene is TRBD1 (6 bases). This CDR3 has 15 amino acids. Deletions cut 5 bases from V and 0 bases from J, with 11 bases between. Per germline, CDR1 MNHEY and CDR2 SVGAGI. As DNA, the CDR3 is TGTGCCAGCAGTCCTGGACAGCACTCTGGAAACACCATATATTTT. Encoded protein: CASSPGQHSGNTIYF.

This clone was counted between two and nine times. The J gene is TRBJ2-7, the V gene TRBV5-1; 7 nucleotides line up with TRBD1. V shed 3 bases, J shed 0 bases, and the junction held 3 bases outside the gene matches. The CDR3 has 14 amino acids. Germline V CDR1 and CDR2: SGHRS, YFSETQ. CDR3 bases: TGCGCCAGCAGCTCCGGGACAGCCTCCTACGAGCAGTACTTC. Translated: CASSSGTASYEQYF. Drawing the rest from reference TRBV5-1 and TRBJ2-7, the complete variable domain is KAGVTQTPRYLIKTRGQQVTLSCSPISGHRSVSWYQQTPGQGLQFLFEYFSETQRNKGNFPGRFSGRQFSNSRSEMNVSTLELGDSALYLCASSSGTASYEQYFGPGTRLTVT.

The chain carries TRBV7-3 and TRBJ2-3; D gene uncertain. Trimming shortened V by 4 bases and J by 0 bases, and 5 bases separated the two germline ends. Germline lookup yields CDR1 SGHTA and CDR2 FQGTGA. This CDR3 contains 13 residues. CDR3 DNA: TGTGCCAGCAGCTCTATAAGCACAGATACGCAGTATTTT. Translation gives CASSSISTDTQYF.

The J gene is TRBJ2-5, the V gene TRBV13, with a weak D call TRBD1 (6 bases). Trimming shortened V by 3 bases and J by 0 bases, and 14 bases separated the two germline ends. Looked up from germline, CDR1 is PRHDT and CDR2 is FYEKMQ (reference sequence). CDR3 size: 16 residues. DNA for the CDR3: TGTGCCAGCAGCTTTGTGGGACAACGGTACCAAGAGACCCAGTACTTC. This sequence encodes CASSFVGQRYQETQYF.

The sample holds one count of this clone. The rearrangement joins TRBV5-6 to TRBJ2-7, with D perhaps TRBD1 (6 bases). Germline values: CDR1 SGHDT, CDR2 YYEEEE. CDR3 length: 15 amino acids. Trimming took off 3 bases at V and 2 bases at J, with 15 bases between the two ends. CDR3 nucleotide sequence: TGTGCCAGCAGCTCCCCTGGGACATTGACCTACGAGCAGTACTTC. It yields the protein CASSSPGTLTYEQYF.

The chain employs TRBV6-1 and TRBJ2-7, with 8 bases matching TRBD2. Trimming cost V 11 bases and J 5 bases; bases outside gene matches: 14. This CDR3 is built from 14 residues. The germline V gene encodes CDR1 MNHNS and CDR2 SASEGT. The CDR3 spells CALNSGTLSDEQYF. The CDR3 bases are TGTGCCTTAAATAGCGGGACCCTATCCGACGAGCAGTACTTC.